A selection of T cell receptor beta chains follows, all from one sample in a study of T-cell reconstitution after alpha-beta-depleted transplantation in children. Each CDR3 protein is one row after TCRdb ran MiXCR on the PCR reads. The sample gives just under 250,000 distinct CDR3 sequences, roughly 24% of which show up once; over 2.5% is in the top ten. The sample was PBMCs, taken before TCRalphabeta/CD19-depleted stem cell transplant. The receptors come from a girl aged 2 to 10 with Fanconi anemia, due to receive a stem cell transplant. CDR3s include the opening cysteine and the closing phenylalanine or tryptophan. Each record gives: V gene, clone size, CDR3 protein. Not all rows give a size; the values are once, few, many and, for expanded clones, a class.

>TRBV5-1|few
CASSPRLAGMADTQYF
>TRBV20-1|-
CSARTPSSYNEQFF
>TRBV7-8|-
CASSLRSGGSYNSPLHF
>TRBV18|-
CASSPLAGRYNEQFF
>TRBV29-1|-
CSVADGNQPQHF
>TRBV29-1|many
CSVEEGMNTEAFF
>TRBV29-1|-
CSVEGPRQSGDGSYEQYF
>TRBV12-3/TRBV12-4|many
CASSSGTSGSGGTDTQYF
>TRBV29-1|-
CSVEVGSGGYTF
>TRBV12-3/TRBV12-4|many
CASSPGGFYNEQFF
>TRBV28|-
CASSLAIVGTGDYEQYF
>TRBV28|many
CASSLPSNYEQYF
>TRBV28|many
CASRHVNSGNTIYF
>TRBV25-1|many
CASRASQRGVTDTQYF
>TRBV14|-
CASSQHRNNEQFF
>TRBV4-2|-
CASSHAQNYEQYF
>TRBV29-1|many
CSVSNREAFF
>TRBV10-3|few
CAISESMQGIWGEQYF
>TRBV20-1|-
CSARGGRETQYF
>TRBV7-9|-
CASSSLIASDTQYF
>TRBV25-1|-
CASSGNRGQETQYF
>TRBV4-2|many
CASSQGRTGSYNEQFF
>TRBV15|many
CATSSTYYEQYF
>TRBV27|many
CASSSGTTPYEQYF
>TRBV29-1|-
CSVLSGYGETQYF
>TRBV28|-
CASTPWDSPNEKLFF
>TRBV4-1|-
CASSQAGLADYEQYF
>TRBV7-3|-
CASSATSGSLNEQFF
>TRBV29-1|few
CSVEIGGRWNTEAFF
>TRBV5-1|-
CASSLEGGAVHSYEQYF
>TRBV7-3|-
CASSPGPTLNTGELFF
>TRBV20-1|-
CSAEGVSGPNEQFF
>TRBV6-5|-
CASSTGQRAFF
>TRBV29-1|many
CSGQVAQETQYF
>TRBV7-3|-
CASSLTGGDTQYF
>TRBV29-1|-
CSVVTGLGWVNEQFF
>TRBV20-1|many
CSARDLLPYEQYF
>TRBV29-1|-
CSVEGQEYGYTF
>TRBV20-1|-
CSARDGQQPQHF
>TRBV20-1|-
CSASRLAGVTDTQYF
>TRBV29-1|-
CSVDPISGSTDTQYF
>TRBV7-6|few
CASSLAVPLRDRGLETQYF
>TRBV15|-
CATSRVGPSGELFF
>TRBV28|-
CASSLLAGDIPYEQYF
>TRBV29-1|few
CSAKGDMADTQYF
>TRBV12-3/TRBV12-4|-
CASPPLAGVSGEQFF
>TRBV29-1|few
CSVEGTETYEQYF
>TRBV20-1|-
CSGGGTLWNTEAFF
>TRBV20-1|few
CSASLGHYEQYF